This TCR beta chain was recorded in a study of cytomegalovirus exposure and HLA in healthy donors (dated by TCRdb to between 2016 and 2019). For context, the study as a whole: According to an earlier analysis of 550 to 750 of the donors, roughly 180 million T cells yielded some 120 million unique TCR beta sequences and less than 300 Gb of sequence data. About 280 gigabases of sequencing data and 91 million or so unique TCR sequences made up an early release that covered fewer than 650 HLA-typed donors. The genetic ancestry cluster associated with self-reported Caucasian donors included 81% of the roughly 380 genotyped donors. The study aimed to test whether signatures of past pathogen exposure could be identified by cataloging public T cell receptors. The study used immunosequencing to profile the T cell repertoires of approximately 630 subjects and linked those repertoires to cytomegalovirus serostatus. Besides the first cohort of approximately 710 subjects, a separate validation cohort made up of some 110 different subjects was used. The study combined high-throughput TCR immunosequencing, statistical association of individual TCRs with disease status, and machine learning to predict cytomegalovirus infection status. A later analysis re-analyzed previously published TCR beta repertoires from approximately 670 donors and added high-resolution HLA genotyping to study TCR occurrence patterns. Rather than drawing on any new phenotypic data, the later analysis identified candidate immune exposures from TCR beta sequences and the way those sequences occurred across donors. In an earlier analysis of around 540 of the donors, high-throughput TCR beta sequencing was used to judge whether each TCR beta V gene segment behaved as functional or pseudogenic. Donor age, sex, ethnicity and CMV serostatus were compiled together with the repertoire data. Genome-wide SNP genotypes for about 55% of the roughly 670 donors were used in a later genetic analysis, which treated that subset as a discovery cohort. Every discovery cohort repertoire had been produced on one sequencing platform. Both class I and class II loci were covered by HLA typing, at four-digit resolution. Typing coverage varied by locus: about 620-640 donors for A, B, C, DRB1 and DQB1; approximately 560 for DQA1; some 610 for DPA1; approximately 470 for DPB1. Several DR-DQ haplotypes were treated as single units for association and clustering because of strong linkage in the cohort. Among about 400 genotyped donors of the cohort, an average of approximately 220,000 unique TCR beta nucleotide sequences was sequenced per donor, of which about 19% were non-productive.

The cohort was made up of 666 healthy bone marrow donors. At the time of sampling, all cohort members were nominally healthy, though unrecorded immune exposures were likely present. The donor was CMV seropositive and belonged to the group of 250 to 300 seropositive cohort members. A peripheral blood sample was provided by each donor, and peripheral blood mononuclear cells were used for TCR beta sequencing. The Qiagen DNeasy Blood Extraction Kit was used to extract genomic DNA from the blood cell samples. As for this clone: Its specific antigen is unknown. No base qualities exist here, and no much larger clone lies one base off it.

Receptors were amplified or captured by the immunoSEQ multiplex PCR assay. The multiplex PCR relied on a mix of 60 forward primers for TCR Vbeta segments and 13 reverse primers for TCR Jbeta segments. The CDR3 region of rearranged TCR beta genes was amplified from genomic DNA by a multiplex PCR assay. Amplified TCR beta libraries were sequenced as 87-base-pair reads on the Illumina HiSeq System. Processing in the source paper ran as follows. Across the roughly 670 repertoires, a later analysis counted 60 million to 90 million unique TCR beta chains, 8.5 million to 12 million of which were shared by at least two donors. A nearest-neighbor algorithm error-corrected the raw reads and collapsed the reads into unique sequences, merging closely related sequences to remove PCR and sequencing errors. To assign V, D and J gene segments, CDR3 sequences were aligned to IMGT reference sequences. For a sequence to be retained, a match of at least six nucleotides was required to both a V gene segment and a J gene segment. A rearrangement was called productive if the CDR3 had no stop codons and remained in frame with V and J, and every other rearrangement was called non-productive. CDR3 was defined by IMGT convention, running from the second conserved V-encoded cysteine to the conserved J-encoded phenylalanine. The earlier analysis of about 570 of the donors excluded any sequence lacking an unambiguous match to a single V gene segment. In an earlier analysis of approximately 560 of the donors, a V segment was called functional when productive rearrangements were above 56.7%, and segregating when the standard deviation between donors exceeded 5%. A statistical classification framework was developed to diagnose cytomegalovirus status using the catalog of TCR beta chain sequences. V and J gene assignment, in a later analysis, came from comparing TCR nucleotide sequences with IMGT/GENE-DB human TR gene sequences. Using the TCRdist pipeline, a later analysis assigned CDR3 sequences along with most-parsimonious VDJ recombination scenarios. In a later analysis, every TCR beta chain was defined by the combination of its CDR3 amino acid sequence and its V-gene family, and reads without a unique V-gene family were dropped. A later analysis removed nearly 600 highly shared, low-generation-probability nucleotide sequences to deal with suspected cross-contamination and a sequencing artifact. For each public chain, a later analysis derived a clonal expansion index from normalized ranks of inferred template counts within each repertoire. In a later analysis, generation probabilities were computed with a VDJ recombination model fitted to out-of-frame rearrangements, and the resulting probabilities were checked against IGoR. In a later analysis, TCR-TCR, TCR-HLA and TCR-CMV co-occurrence was scored with hypergeometric tests, and a repertoire-size bias correction was applied to TCR pairs. False discovery rates were estimated in a later analysis by permuting HLA or CMV assignments 20 times. In a later analysis, co-occurring TCRs were grouped using DBSCAN, with TCRdist sequence similarity added in when clustering inside HLA-allele-positive subsets. Co-occurrence clustering excluded repertoires with fewer than 30,000 or more than 120,000 public chains, plus five with anomalous nucleotide sharing. TCRdb retrieved this table from immuneACCESS and kept in-frame rearrangements only. Not all clones are present; in checked studies, unresolved V genes account for under half, and no reason is known for the remainder. For V, J and clone size, that table is used; D and trimming come from the DNA. This sample has 150,000 to 200,000 clones in its table, and 68% of those were observed once. In total, the top ten clones hold more than 9% of the sample.

What the research found in general, with its limitations: Only TCR beta chains were sequenced in this cohort, and the absence of alpha or paired-chain data limited detectable features. A total of roughly 160 TCR beta chains were listed by the study as associated with cytomegalovirus. A later analysis found that TCR association rates varied across HLA loci, with DRB1 alleles showing the most associated TCRs and HLA-C alleles the fewest. Three of the identified cytomegalovirus-associated TCR beta chains were confirmed in vitro to be specific for cytomegalovirus antigens. An association between a missense DCLRE1C variant and V-gene and J-gene trimming of TCR beta chains was found in a later genetic analysis and replicated in an independent cohort. According to a later analysis, parvovirus B19, influenza, CMV and Epstein-Barr virus appeared linked to several top co-occurrence clusters. Immune exposure information for the cohort was limited to CMV serostatus. When HLA alleles, especially DR and DQ, strongly co-occurred, attributing TCR associations to individual alleles was difficult. A later analysis found that most CMV-associated TCR beta chains appeared HLA-restricted, with HLA associations seemingly driven largely by CMV exposure. The earlier analysis of some 540 of the donors excluded approximately 15 rarely observed V segments, including chromosome 9 orphons, because counts were too low. Presence/absence analyses assumed roughly uniform sequencing depth across donors, an assumption that may not hold. According to a later genetic analysis, donors in an Asian-associated ancestry cluster had fewer N-insertions in productive TCRs than the approximately 650-donor mean. Some IMGT-functional V segments, including TRBV6-2 and TRBV6-3, could not be told apart with the 87-base-pair reads, so those segments were excluded. Linkage disequilibrium might explain the correlated functional status among segregating V segments, but an unknown experimental factor could not be ruled out. A further reported finding was that TCR beta sequences accurately predicted the HLA-A and HLA-B alleles for most subjects in the first cohort. In a later analysis, HLA-associated TCR beta chains were found to be more clonally expanded and to have lower generation probabilities than equally common non-associated chains. The classifier was reported to diagnose cytomegalovirus status with high specificity and sensitivity in both the original and validation cohorts. In an earlier analysis of approximately 590 of the donors, most TCR beta V segments appeared in productive rearrangements about 90% or about 30% of the time, broadly matching IMGT annotations. Because HLA typing was unavailable for some donors at each locus, only the typed subset was used in association tests. A cluster of highly shared sequence variants was judged likely to represent a technical artifact of the sequencing pipeline. The authors suggested that the approach could potentially be extended to other disease states and immunological phenotypes. Most TCR sequences were observed very rarely across donors, whereas some public TCRs were present in many individuals. In a later analysis, 15,000 to 20,000 TCR beta sequences were associated with specific HLA alleles at a false discovery rate of 0.05.

Deletion took 4 bases off V and 1 base off J, with a span of 10 bases between the germline ends. Looking up the germline V gene (reference sequence) yields CDR1 LNHDA and CDR2 SQIVND. The CDR3 contains 14 residues, cysteine and phenylalanine counted. Kept here is only the CDR3 DNA, which spans 42 bases and is read in frame from base 1. Sequenced input: PBMCs. This clonotype originated in a man aged 25 to 40 in good health and CMV-seropositive. The rearrangement combines TRBV19 with TRBJ1-1; a weak D assignment points to TRBD1 (5 bases agree). This receptor has the CDR3 CASSTSGQNTEAFF. The DNA sequence is as follows: TGTGCCAGTAGTACATCAGGACAGAACACTGAAGCTTTCTTT.